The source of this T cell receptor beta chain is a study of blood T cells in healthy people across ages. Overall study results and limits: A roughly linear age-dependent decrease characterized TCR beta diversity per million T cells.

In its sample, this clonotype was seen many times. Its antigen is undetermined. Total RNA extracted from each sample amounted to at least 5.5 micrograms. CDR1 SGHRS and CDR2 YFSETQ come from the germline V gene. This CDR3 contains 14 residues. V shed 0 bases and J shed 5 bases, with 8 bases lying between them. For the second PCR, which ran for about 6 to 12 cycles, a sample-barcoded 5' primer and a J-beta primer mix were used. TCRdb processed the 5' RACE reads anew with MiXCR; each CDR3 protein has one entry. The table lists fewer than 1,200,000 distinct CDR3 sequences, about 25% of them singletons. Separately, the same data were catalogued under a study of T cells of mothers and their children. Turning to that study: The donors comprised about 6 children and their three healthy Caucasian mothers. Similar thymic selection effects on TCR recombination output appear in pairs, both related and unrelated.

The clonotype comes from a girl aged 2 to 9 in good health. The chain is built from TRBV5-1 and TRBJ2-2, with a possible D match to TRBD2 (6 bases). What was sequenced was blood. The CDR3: CASSLGTTTGELFF. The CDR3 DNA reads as TGCGCCAGCAGCTTGGGGACTACTACCGGGGAGCTGTTTTTT.